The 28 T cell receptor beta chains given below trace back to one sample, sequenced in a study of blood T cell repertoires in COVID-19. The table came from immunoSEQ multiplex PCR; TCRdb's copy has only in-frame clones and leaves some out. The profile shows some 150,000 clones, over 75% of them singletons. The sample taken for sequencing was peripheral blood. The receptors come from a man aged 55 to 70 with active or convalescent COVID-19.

This CDR3 reads CASSQGLAGGPYNEQFF. The DNA of the CDR3 is TGCGCCAGCAGCCAAGGTCTAGCGGGGGGACCCTACAATGAGCAGTTCTTC. The chain employs TRBV4-1 and TRBJ2-1; 11 positions agree with TRBD2. With V trimmed by 1 base and J by 2 bases, 4 bases remained unmatched. The germline V gene encodes CDR1 MGHRA and CDR2 YSYEKL. There are 17 residues in the CDR3.

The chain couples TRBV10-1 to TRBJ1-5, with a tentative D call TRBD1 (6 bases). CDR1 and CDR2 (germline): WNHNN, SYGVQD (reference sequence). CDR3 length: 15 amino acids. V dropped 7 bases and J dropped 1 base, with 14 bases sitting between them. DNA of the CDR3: TGCGCCAGCAACCAGGGGAGAGGGAGCAATCAGCCCCAGCATTTT. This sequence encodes CASNQGRGSNQPQHF.

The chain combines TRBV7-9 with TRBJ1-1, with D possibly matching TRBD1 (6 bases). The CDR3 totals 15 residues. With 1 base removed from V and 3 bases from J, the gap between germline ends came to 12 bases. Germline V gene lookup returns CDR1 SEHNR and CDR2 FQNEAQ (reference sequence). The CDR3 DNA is TGTGCCAGCAGCTTAGGTGGGGGCTGGGACACTGAAGCTTTCTTT. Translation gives CASSLGGGWDTEAFF.

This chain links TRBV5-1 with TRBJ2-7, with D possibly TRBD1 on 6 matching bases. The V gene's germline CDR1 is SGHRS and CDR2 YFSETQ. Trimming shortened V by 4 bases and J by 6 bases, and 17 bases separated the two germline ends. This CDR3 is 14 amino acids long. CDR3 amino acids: CASSPGQGRGEQYF. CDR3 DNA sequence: TGCGCCAGCAGCCCTGGCCAGGGGAGAGGCGAGCAGTACTTC.

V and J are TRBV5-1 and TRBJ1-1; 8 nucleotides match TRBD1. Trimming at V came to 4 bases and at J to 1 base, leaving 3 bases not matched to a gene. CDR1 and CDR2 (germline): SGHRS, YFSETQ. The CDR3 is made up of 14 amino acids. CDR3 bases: TGCGCCAGCAGCCAGGGGGCCTGGAACACTGAAGCTTTCTTT. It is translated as CASSQGAWNTEAFF.

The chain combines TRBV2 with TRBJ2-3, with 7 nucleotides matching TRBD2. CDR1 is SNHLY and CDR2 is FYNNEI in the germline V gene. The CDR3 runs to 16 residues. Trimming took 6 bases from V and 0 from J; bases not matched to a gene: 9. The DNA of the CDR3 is TGTGCCAGCAGCTCACAAGGAGCGGGGAGCACAGATACGCAGTATTTT. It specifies CASSSQGAGSTDTQYF.

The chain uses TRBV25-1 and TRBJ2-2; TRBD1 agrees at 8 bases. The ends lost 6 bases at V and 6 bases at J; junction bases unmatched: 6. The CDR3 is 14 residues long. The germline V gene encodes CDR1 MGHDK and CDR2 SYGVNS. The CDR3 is CASSGQGRAGELFF. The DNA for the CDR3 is TGTGCCAGCAGCGGACAGGGTCGCGCCGGGGAGCTGTTTTTT. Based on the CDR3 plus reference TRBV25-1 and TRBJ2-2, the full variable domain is EADIYQTPRYLVIGTGKKITLECSQTMGHDKMYWYQQDPGMELHLIHYSYGVNSTEKGDLSSESTVSRIRTEHFPLTLESARPSHTSQYLCASSGQGRAGELFFGEGSRLTVL.

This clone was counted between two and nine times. CDR3 residues: CASSPRLAGTYEQYF. CDR3 DNA: TGCGCCAGCAGCCCTCGACTAGCGGGAACCTACGAGCAGTACTTC. The chain has TRBV5-1 and TRBJ2-7, with 11 positions matching TRBD2. CDR3 length: 15 residues. V shed 4 bases and J 2 bases; nucleotides not matched to a gene: 5. Germline CDR1 reads SGHRS; CDR2 reads YFSETQ.

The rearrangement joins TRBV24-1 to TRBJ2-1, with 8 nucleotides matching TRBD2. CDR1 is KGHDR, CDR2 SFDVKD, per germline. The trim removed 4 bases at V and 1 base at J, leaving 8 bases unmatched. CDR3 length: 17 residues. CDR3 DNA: TGTGCCACCAGTGACTCTACGACTAGCGTATCCTACAATGAGCAGTTCTTC. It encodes CATSDSTTSVSYNEQFF.

CDR3 loop: CASSRTGGNYGYTF. Here the CDR3 DNA reads TGTGCCAGCAGTAGAACAGGAGGGAACTATGGCTACACCTTC. The chain has TRBV28 and TRBJ1-2; tentatively, D is TRBD1 (5 bases). Trimming left V 5 bases short and J 2 bases short, with 12 bases between. CDR3 length: 14 residues. Germline lookup yields CDR1 MDHEN and CDR2 SYDVKM.

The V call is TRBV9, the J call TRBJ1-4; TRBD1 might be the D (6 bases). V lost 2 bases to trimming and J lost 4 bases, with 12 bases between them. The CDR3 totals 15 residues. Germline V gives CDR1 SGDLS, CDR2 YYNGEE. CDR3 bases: TGTGCCAGCAGCGTGGGGGCCACCTTTAATGAAAAACTGTTTTTT. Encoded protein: CASSVGATFNEKLFF.

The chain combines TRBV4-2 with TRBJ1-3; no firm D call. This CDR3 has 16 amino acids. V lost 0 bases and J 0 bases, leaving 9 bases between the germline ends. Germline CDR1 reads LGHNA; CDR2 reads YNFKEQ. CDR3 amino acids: CASSQEFPSSGNTIYF. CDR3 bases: TGTGCCAGCAGCCAAGAGTTCCCGAGCTCTGGAAACACCATATATTTT.

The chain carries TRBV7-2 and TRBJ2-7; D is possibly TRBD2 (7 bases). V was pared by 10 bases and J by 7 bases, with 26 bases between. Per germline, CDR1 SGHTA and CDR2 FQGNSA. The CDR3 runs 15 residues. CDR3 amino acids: CATRGGGAPVREQYF. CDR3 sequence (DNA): TGTGCCACCCGCGGAGGGGGGGCGCCGGTCAGGGAGCAGTACTTC. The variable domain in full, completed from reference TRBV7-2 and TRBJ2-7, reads GAGVSQSPSNKVTEKGKDVELRCDPISGHTALYWYRQSLGQGLEFLIYFQGNSAPDKSGLPSDRFSAERTGGSVSTLTIQRTQQEDSAVYLCATRGGGAPVREQYFGPGTRLTVT.

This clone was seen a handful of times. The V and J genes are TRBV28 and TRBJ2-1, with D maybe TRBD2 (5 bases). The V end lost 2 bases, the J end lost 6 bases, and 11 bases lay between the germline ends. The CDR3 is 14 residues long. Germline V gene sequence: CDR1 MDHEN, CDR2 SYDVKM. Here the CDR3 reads CASSLRAGLNEQFF. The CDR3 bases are TGTGCCAGCAGTTTACGTGCGGGTCTCAATGAGCAGTTCTTC.

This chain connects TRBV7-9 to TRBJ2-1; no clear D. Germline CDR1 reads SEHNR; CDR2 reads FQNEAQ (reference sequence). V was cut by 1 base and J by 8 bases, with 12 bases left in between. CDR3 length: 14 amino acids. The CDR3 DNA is TGTGCCAGCAGCTTAGATGGTTCGCCGGATGAGCAGTTCTTC. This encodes CASSLDGSPDEQFF.

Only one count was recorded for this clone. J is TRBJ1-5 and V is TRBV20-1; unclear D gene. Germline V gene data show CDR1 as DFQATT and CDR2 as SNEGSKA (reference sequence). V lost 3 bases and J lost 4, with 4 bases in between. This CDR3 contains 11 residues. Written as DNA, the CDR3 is TGCAGTGCTAGCCTGAATCAGCCCCAGCATTTT. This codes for CSASLNQPQHF.

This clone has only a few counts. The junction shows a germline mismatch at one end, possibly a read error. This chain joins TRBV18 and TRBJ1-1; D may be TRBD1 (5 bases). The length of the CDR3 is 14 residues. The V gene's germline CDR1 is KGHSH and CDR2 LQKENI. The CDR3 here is CASSPPKGNSEAFF. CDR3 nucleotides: TGTGCCAGCTCACCACCAAAGGGGAACTCTGAAGCTTTCTTT. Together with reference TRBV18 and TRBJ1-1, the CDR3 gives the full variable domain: NAGVMQNPRHLVRRRGQEARLRCSPMKGHSHVYWYRQLPEEGLKFMVYLQKENIIDESGMPKERFSAEFPKEGPSILRIQQVVRGDSAAYFCASSPPKGNSEAFFGQGTRLTVV.

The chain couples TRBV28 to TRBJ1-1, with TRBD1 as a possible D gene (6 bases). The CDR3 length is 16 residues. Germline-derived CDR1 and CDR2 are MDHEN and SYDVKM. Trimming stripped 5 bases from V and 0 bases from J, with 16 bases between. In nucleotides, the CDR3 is TGTGCCAGCAGTGTCCTCGCCCAGGGGTTGAACACTGAAGCTTTCTTT. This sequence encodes CASSVLAQGLNTEAFF.

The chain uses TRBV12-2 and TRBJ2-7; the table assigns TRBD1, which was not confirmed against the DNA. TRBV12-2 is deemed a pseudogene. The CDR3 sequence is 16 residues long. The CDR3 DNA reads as TGTGCAAGTCGCTTAGCGCGCAACAGGGGGCGTCGGGAGCAGTACTTC. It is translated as CASRLARNRGRREQYF.

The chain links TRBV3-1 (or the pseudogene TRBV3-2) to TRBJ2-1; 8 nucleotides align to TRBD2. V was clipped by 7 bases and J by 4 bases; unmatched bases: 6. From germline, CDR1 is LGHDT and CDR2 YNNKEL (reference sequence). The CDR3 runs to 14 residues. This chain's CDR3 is CASTTSGPYNEQFF. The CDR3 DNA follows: TGTGCCAGCACTACTAGCGGTCCTTACAATGAGCAGTTCTTC.

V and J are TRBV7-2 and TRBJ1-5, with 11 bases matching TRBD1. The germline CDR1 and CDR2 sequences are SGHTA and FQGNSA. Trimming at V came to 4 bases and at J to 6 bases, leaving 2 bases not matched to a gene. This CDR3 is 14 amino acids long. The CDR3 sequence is CASSSGQGAQPQHF. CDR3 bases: TGTGCCAGCAGCTCAGGACAGGGGGCTCAGCCCCAGCATTTT. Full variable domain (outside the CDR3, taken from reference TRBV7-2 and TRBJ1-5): GAGVSQSPSNKVTEKGKDVELRCDPISGHTALYWYRQSLGQGLEFLIYFQGNSAPDKSGLPSDRFSAERTGGSVSTLTIQRTQQEDSAVYLCASSSGQGAQPQHFGDGTRLSIL.

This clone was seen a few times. CDR3 region: CASSSGFGYTGELFF. The CDR3 DNA sequence: TGTGCCAGCAGCTCCGGATTCGGGTACACCGGGGAGCTGTTTTTT. The chain uses TRBV7-2 and TRBJ2-2; no clear D. The germline gives CDR1 SGHTA, CDR2 FQGNSA. The CDR3 loop spans 15 amino acids. V was clipped by 4 bases and J by 3 bases, with 12 bases between them.

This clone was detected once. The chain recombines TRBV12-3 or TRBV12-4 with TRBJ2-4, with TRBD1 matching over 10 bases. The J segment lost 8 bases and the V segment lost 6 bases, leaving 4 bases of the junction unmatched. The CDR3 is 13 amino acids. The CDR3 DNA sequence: TGTGCCAGCAGCCCGGACAGGGGGGACATTCAGTACTTC. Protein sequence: CASSPDRGDIQYF.

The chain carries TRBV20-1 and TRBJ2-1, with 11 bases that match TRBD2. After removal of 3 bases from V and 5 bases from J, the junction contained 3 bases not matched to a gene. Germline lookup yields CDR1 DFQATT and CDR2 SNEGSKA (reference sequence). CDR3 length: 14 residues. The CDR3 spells CSASTSGRHNEQFF. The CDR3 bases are TGCAGTGCTAGTACTAGCGGGAGACACAATGAGCAGTTCTTC.

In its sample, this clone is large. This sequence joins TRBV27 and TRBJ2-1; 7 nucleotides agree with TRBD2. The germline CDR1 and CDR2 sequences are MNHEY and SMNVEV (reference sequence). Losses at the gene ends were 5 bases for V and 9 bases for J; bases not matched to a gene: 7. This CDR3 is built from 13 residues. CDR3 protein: CASSPTSAGEQFF. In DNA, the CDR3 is TGTGCCAGCAGTCCAACTAGCGCCGGTGAGCAGTTCTTC.

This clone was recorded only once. The CDR3 sequence: CASSRGLEKLFF. The CDR3 coding sequence is TGTGCCAGCAGCCGGGGACTTGAAAAACTGTTTTTT. This rearrangement joins TRBV6-2 or TRBV6-3 to TRBJ1-4; a weak D match, TRBD1 (5 bases). V lost 6 bases and J lost 7, with 9 bases in between. Germline V gives CDR1 MNHEY, CDR2 SVGEGT. The CDR3 runs 12 residues.

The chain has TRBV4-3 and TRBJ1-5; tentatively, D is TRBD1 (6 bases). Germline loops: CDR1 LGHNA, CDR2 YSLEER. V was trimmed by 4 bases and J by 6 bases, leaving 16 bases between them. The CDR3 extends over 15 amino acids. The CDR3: CASSPSRGGSQPQHF. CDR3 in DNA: TGCGCCAGCAGCCCGTCGAGGGGGGGGAGTCAGCCCCAGCATTTT.

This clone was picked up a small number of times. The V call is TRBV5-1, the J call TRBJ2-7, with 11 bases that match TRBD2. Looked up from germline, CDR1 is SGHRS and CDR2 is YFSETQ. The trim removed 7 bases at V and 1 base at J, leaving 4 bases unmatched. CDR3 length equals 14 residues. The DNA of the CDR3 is TGCGCCAGCGGAACTAGCGGGGGATCCTACGAGCAGTACTTC. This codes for CASGTSGGSYEQYF.